This TCR beta chain was found in a study of spatial heterogeneity in lung cancer (dated by TCRdb to between 2017 and 2020). Regarding the study in general: Beta-chain transcripts were consistently detected in greater numbers than alpha-chain transcripts, which likely reflects a higher abundance of beta-chain transcripts. In the raw uncorrected reads, each unique combination of TCR and UMI appeared more than ten times on average. The study quantitatively compared TCR alpha and beta repertoires across multiple tumor regions, matched nontumor lung and blood in non-small cell lung cancer. Nonsynonymous mutation counts, determined by whole-exome sequencing of tumor tissue, were related to TCR repertoire features. Both alpha and beta chains were TCR-sequenced in samples taken at surgery, namely 220 tumor regions, approximately 66 matched nontumor lung samples and 50 to 60 PBMC samples. The study at large found these results: Confirming at a functional level the hypothesis that regional TCRs recognize regional mutations was considered to require additional single-cell paired TCR alpha and beta sequencing. Ubiquitous expanded tumor TCRs showed up in blood more often at tumor resection than at routine follow-up.

Taken from cysteine to phenylalanine, the CDR3 has 15 residues. Only the CDR3 part of the read is kept: 45 bases, read in frame from the first base. Sequences SGHAT (CDR1) and FQNNGV (CDR2) are obtained from the germline V gene. Relative to germline, V is 5 bases shorter and J is 3 bases shorter, with 15 bases between their ends. The label giving this sample's time point can be read as: sample taken at primary tumor resection. Without any cell sorting, TCR sequencing was performed on whole RNA extracted either from tumor and nontumor lung tissue or from cryopreserved PBMC samples. Donors were 65 to 85 patients with early-stage, untreated non-small cell lung cancer from the lung TRACERx cohort. Only patients with enough RNA available from two or more tumor regions were chosen for TCR sequencing. Library method: 5' RACE. The instrument given in TCRdb is NextSeq 500. The TCR library protocol attached a unique molecular identifier to each TCR cDNA molecule to allow correction of PCR and sequencing errors. The source study handled its data this way. Decombinator tools were used for TCR identification, UMI-based error correction and CDR3 extraction. TCRs above a frequency of 2 per 1,000, corresponding to the top 1% of the tumor frequency distribution, were defined as expanded. Renyi diversity was computed with the R vegan package after each repertoire had been subsampled 100 times to 5,000 TCRs. CDR3 similarity networks were constructed using string-kernel similarity of amino acid triplets, with links drawn between CDR3s whose pairwise similarity was above 0.82. TCRdb cleaned the public reads at Q25 with fastp, built clones with MiXCR and kept in-frame beta chains. Entries are consolidated by CDR3 protein sequence, retaining the most common genes and DNA. What appears here as the V and J calls and clone size reflects TCRdb's work, not the paper's. The sample table holds approximately 9,000 distinct CDR3 sequences, of which roughly 4.5% were seen once. The ten top clones hold around 28% of the sample.

This clonotype occurred a few times. Its antigen is not yet known. The input lacks base qualities; no much larger clone sits a single base away. Being off target in a library aimed at alpha chains, this beta chain has a size of little meaning. The rearrangement combines TRBV11-2 with TRBJ2-3; the best D guess is TRBD1, with 6 bases matching. The clonotype comes from a male donor with early-stage non-small cell lung cancer. Here the sequenced sample was PBMCs, taken at surgery. CDR3 protein: CASSVYRVETDTQYF. The DNA sequence reads TGTGCCAGCAGCGTATACAGGGTAGAGACAGATACGCAGTATTTT.